This passage covers 18 T cell receptor beta chains from one sample sequenced in a study of blood T cell repertoires in COVID-19 (dated by TCRdb to 2020 to 2021). Libraries were constructed by the immunoSEQ multiplex PCR assay. As stored in TCRdb, this immuneACCESS dataset retains in-frame rearrangements with V and J assigned. A fraction of the clones does not appear; measured against another copy, unresolved V genes explain less than half of the discrepancy, and the remainder lacks a known reason. Recorded for this sample are about 220,000 clones; 80% to 90% of them occurred a single time. The ten most abundant clones make up more than 9% of the sample. The sample consisted of peripheral blood. The source of these receptors is a man aged 50 to 59 with active or convalescent COVID-19.

The chain recombines TRBV7-2 with TRBJ2-7; TRBD2 might be the D (6 bases). V was pared by 3 bases and J by 7 bases, with 10 bases between. Per the germline V gene, CDR1 is SGHTA and CDR2 is FQGNSA. The CDR3 extends over 12 amino acids. CDR3 amino acids: CASSFPGREQYV. The CDR3 coding sequence is TGTGCCAGCAGCTTTCCGGGGAGGGAGCAGTACGTC.

The chain is built from TRBV11-3 and TRBJ2-1; 7 bases are shared with TRBD2. With 0 bases clipped from V and 4 bases from J, the junction kept 3 bases outside the gene matches. The germline CDR1 and CDR2 sequences are SGHNT and YENEEA. The CDR3 extends over 15 amino acids. In DNA, the CDR3 is TGTGCCAGCAGCTTAGATTCGCGGGGGTACAATGAGCAGTTCTTC. Translated, it gives CASSLDSRGYNEQFF.

The chain is built from TRBV27 and TRBJ2-3; D unclear. Per germline, CDR1 MNHEY and CDR2 SMNVEV (reference sequence). This CDR3 is 14 amino acids long. V was shortened by 2 bases and J by 2 bases, with 8 bases between the two germline ends. In DNA, the CDR3 is TGTGCCAGCAGTTTAGCAGACTTCACAGATACGCAGTATTTT. This codes for CASSLADFTDTQYF.

This clone appeared a few times. The rearrangement links TRBV10-1 to TRBJ1-6; D uncertain. Germline CDR1 and CDR2: WNHNN and SYGVQD (reference sequence). CDR3 length: 14 amino acids. V was clipped by 9 bases and J by 7 bases, with 16 bases between them. Written as DNA, the CDR3 is TGCGCCAGTATAGGACTAAAGCAGAATTCACCCCTCCACTTT. Translated, it gives CASIGLKQNSPLHF.

The chain has TRBV19 and TRBJ2-7; unclear D gene. The CDR3 is 14 residues long. Trimming stripped 2 bases from V and 0 bases from J, with 8 bases between. CDR1 LNHDA and CDR2 SQIVND come from the germline V gene (reference sequence). In DNA, the CDR3 is TGTGCCAGTAGTATAACCCATAGCTCCTACGAGCAGTACTTC. The encoded protein is CASSITHSSYEQYF.

V usage is TRBV9 and J usage is TRBJ2-5; TRBD2 aligns across 14 bases. CDR1 SGDLS and CDR2 YYNGEE come from the germline V gene. J lost 5 bases, V lost 4 bases, and 7 bases had no gene match. This CDR3 is 16 amino acids long. This CDR3 is CASSFGLAGGGETQYF. CDR3 nucleotides: TGTGCCAGCAGCTTCGGACTAGCGGGAGGTGGGGAGACCCAGTACTTC. Filled out from reference TRBV9 and TRBJ2-5, the complete variable domain reads DSGVTQTPKHLITATGQRVTLRCSPRSGDLSVYWYQQSLDQGLQFLIQYYNGEERAKGNILERFSAQQFPDLHSELNLSSLELGDSALYFCASSFGLAGGGETQYFGPGTRLLVL.

This clone was counted once. The chain joins TRBV7-2 to TRBJ1-1; D call uncertain. CDR3 size: 15 residues. Between the trimmed V and J ends, which lost 3 bases and 0 bases, there was a span of 11 bases. The germline CDR1 and CDR2 sequences are SGHTA and FQGNSA. The CDR3 DNA follows: TGTGCCAGCAGCTTCCCCGGGATAATGAACACTGAAGCTTTCTTT. It yields the protein CASSFPGIMNTEAFF.

The chain combines TRBV25-1 with TRBJ2-5, with 9 positions matching TRBD1. The CDR3 has 15 amino acids. Germline trimming cut 3 bases from V and 4 bases from J; bases unmatched to any gene: 6. The germline V gene has CDR1 MGHDK and CDR2 SYGVNS. This chain's CDR3 is CASSDDRGTGETQYF. DNA for the CDR3: TGTGCCAGCAGTGACGACAGGGGGACCGGAGAGACCCAGTACTTC.

The chain employs TRBV5-1 and TRBJ1-1; D remains ambiguous. Trimming removed 0 bases from V and 1 base from J, with 7 bases in between. Germline V gene sequence: CDR1 SGHRS, CDR2 YFSETQ. This CDR3 spans 14 amino acids. Here the CDR3 DNA reads TGCGCCAGCAGCTTGGAGCTCCCGAACACTGAAGCTTTCTTT. Protein sequence: CASSLELPNTEAFF.

The rearrangement joins TRBV12-3 or TRBV12-4 to TRBJ2-3, with D hard to call. The CDR3 has 13 amino acids. Trimming shortened V by 7 bases and J by 0 bases, and 8 bases separated the two germline ends. CDR3 nucleotide sequence: TGTGCCAGCAACCTAGGCAGCACAGATACGCAGTATTTT. This sequence encodes CASNLGSTDTQYF.

The CDR3 nucleotides are TGTGCCAGCATTTTACCCGAAACGGGACAGGGTACGTACGAGCAGTACTTC. Translating it yields CASILPETGQGTYEQYF. The V call is TRBV9, the J call TRBJ2-7; TRBD1 matches at 9 bases. The CDR3 sequence is 17 residues long. Trimming at V came to 6 bases and at J to 4 bases, leaving 17 bases not matched to a gene. Germline loops: CDR1 SGDLS, CDR2 YYNGEE.

The rearrangement links TRBV6-5 to TRBJ1-1; D unclear. In germline, CDR1 is MNHEY, CDR2 SVGAGI. Between the trimmed V and J ends, which lost 4 bases and 2 bases, there was a span of 14 bases. This CDR3 spans 15 amino acids. The CDR3 region has the DNA TGTGCCAGCAGTTCACCGGGGATCCGAAACACTGAAGCTTTCTTT. It codes for CASSSPGIRNTEAFF.

Notes on this clone: A far larger clone differs by one base, so this is likely a read error. This sequence joins TRBV7-2 and TRBJ2-7, with TRBD2 matching 9 bases. The trim removed 10 bases at V and 6 bases at J, leaving 16 bases unmatched. Germline CDR1 and CDR2: SGHTA and FQGNSA. This CDR3 is 15 amino acids long. CDR3 region: CANTTPGTSPSEQYF. The CDR3 nucleotides read TGTGCCAACACTACTCCCGGGACTAGCCCATCCGAGCAGTACTTC.

The CDR3 nucleotides read TGTGCCAGCAGCCCGACCGGGGGGGGCGCTGGGGCCAACGTCCTGACTTTC. It specifies CASSPTGGGAGANVLTF. The chain couples TRBV14 to TRBJ2-6; 8 bases are shared with TRBD2. Trimming at V came to 4 bases and at J to 2 bases, leaving 7 bases not matched to a gene. Germline V gene sequence: CDR1 SGHDN, CDR2 FVKESK. This CDR3 contains 17 residues.

This clone was seen a handful of times. V and J are TRBV19 and TRBJ1-2; weak D call: TRBD1 (6 bases). The ends were cut back, 8 bases at V and 3 bases at J, with 13 bases in the middle. Germline values: CDR1 LNHDA, CDR2 SQIVND (reference sequence). The CDR3 contains 13 residues. CDR3: CASATGPHYGYTF. Here the CDR3 DNA reads TGTGCCAGTGCGACAGGCCCTCACTATGGCTACACCTTC.

The rearrangement joins TRBV7-2 to TRBJ1-1; 7 bases line up with TRBD1. Germline CDR1 is SGHTA and CDR2 is FQGNSA. The V segment lost 8 bases and the J segment 1 base; nucleotides outside the gene matches: 10. The CDR3 spans 15 residues. CDR3 in DNA: TGTGCCAGCGCCTCCAGGGGGTGGCGGAACACTGAAGCTTTCTTT. Protein sequence: CASASRGWRNTEAFF.

The rearrangement links TRBV28 to TRBJ1-5; 8 bases are shared with TRBD1. Germline V gives CDR1 MDHEN, CDR2 SYDVKM. This CDR3 region has 15 residues. V shed 8 bases and J 3 bases; nucleotides not matched to a gene: 9. The CDR3, as DNA: TGTGCCAGCGGAGGACAGGGAAGTCTCAATCAGCCCCAGCATTTT. As protein: CASGGQGSLNQPQHF.

This clone was picked up a small number of times. The sample contains more than one DNA sequence encoding this CDR3. This rearrangement joins TRBV28 to TRBJ1-1; D is unclear. CDR1 and CDR2 (germline): MDHEN, SYDVKM. The germline V and J ends were trimmed by 5 bases and 0 bases, with 13 bases remaining between them. The CDR3 extends over 15 amino acids. DNA for the CDR3: TGTGCCAGCAGTCTCCCGGGCGGGATGAACACTGAAGCTTTCTTT. Translating it yields CASSLPGGMNTEAFF.